This T cell receptor (beta chain) was found in a study of T cell changes during pregnancy in multiple sclerosis. Using immunoSEQ multiplex PCR, the repertoire was profiled, and TCRdb retains in-frame clones only, with some absent. The table lists about 86,000 clones, around 93% of them singletons. The sequence was obtained from a female donor in good health, enrolled as a control in a pregnancy study. This specimen was peripheral blood, taken in the first trimester of pregnancy.

CDR3 protein: CASSPMAVGEQYF. CDR3 DNA sequence: TGTGCCAGCTCACCAATGGCGGTCGGCGAGCAGTACTTC. The rearrangement joins TRBV18 to TRBJ2-7; unclear D gene. Germline loops: CDR1 KGHSH, CDR2 LQKENI. The CDR3 has 13 amino acids. V was trimmed by 2 bases and J by 6 bases, leaving 11 bases between them.